Each of the 3 T cell receptor beta chains below was sequenced from the same sample in a study of siplizumab effects on memory and regulatory T cells. The assay was immunoSEQ multiplex PCR, and TCRdb's table has in-frame clones only and misses some. The table shows about 87,000 clones, with approximately 93% occurring only once. Material: non-Treg CD4+ T cells sorted from blood. The receptors shown here come from a human donor in good health.

CDR3 in amino acids: CASSIQGLLNTEAFF. The DNA for the CDR3 is TGTGCCAGTAGTATACAGGGACTCCTGAACACTGAAGCTTTCTTT. V is TRBV19 and J is TRBJ1-1, with D possibly TRBD1 on 5 matching bases. CDR1 is LNHDA and CDR2 is SQIVND in the germline V gene (reference sequence). The CDR3 runs to 15 residues. V was cut by 2 bases and J by 0 bases, with 10 bases left in between.

The V gene is TRBV7-8, the J gene TRBJ2-7; TRBD2 agrees at 8 bases. This CDR3 contains 15 residues. Germline trimming cut 1 base from V and 1 base from J; bases unmatched to any gene: 3. Germline CDR1 reads SGHVS; CDR2 reads FQNEAQ. The CDR3 bases are TGTGCCAGCAGCTTAGTTCCGGGAGGGTCCTACGAGCAGTACTTC. Translated, it gives CASSLVPGGSYEQYF.

The chain employs TRBV5-6 and TRBJ2-3; 16 bases fit TRBD2. V lost 3 bases and J lost 2; bases outside the gene matches: 6. The CDR3 spans 18 residues. CDR1 and CDR2 from the germline V gene are SGHDT and YYEEEE. CDR3 region: CASSSPGLAGGYTDTQYF. The CDR3 bases are TGTGCCAGCAGCTCCCCGGGACTAGCGGGGGGGTACACAGATACGCAGTATTTT.